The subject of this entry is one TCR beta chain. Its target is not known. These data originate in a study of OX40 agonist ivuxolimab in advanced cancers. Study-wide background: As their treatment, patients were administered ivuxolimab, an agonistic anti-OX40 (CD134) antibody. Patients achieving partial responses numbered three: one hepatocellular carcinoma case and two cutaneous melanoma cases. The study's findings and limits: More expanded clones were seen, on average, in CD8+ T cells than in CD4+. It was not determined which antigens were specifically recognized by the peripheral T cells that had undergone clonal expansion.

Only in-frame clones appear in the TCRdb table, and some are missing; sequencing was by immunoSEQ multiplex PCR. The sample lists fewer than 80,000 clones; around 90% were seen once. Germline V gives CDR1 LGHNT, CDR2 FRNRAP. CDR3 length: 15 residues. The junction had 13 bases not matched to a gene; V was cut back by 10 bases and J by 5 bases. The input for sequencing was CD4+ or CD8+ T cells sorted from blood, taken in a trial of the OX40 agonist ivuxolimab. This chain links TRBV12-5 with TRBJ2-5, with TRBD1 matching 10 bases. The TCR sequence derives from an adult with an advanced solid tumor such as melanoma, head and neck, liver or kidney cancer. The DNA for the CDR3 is TGTGCTACACCTAACCGACAGGGGGCCTGGGAGACCCAGTACTTC. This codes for CATPNRQGAWETQYF.